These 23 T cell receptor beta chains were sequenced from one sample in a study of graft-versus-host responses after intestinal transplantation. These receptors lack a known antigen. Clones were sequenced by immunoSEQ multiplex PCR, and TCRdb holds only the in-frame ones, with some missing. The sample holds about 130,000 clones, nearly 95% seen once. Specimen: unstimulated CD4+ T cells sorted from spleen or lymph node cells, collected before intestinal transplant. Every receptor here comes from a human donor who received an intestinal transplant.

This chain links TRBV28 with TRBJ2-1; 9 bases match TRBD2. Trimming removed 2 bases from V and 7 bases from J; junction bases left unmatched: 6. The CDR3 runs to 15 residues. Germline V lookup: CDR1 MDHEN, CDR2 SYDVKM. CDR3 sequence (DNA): TGTGCCAGCAGTTTAGGCAGCGGGAGGCCAAATGAGCAGTTCTTC. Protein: CASSLGSGRPNEQFF.

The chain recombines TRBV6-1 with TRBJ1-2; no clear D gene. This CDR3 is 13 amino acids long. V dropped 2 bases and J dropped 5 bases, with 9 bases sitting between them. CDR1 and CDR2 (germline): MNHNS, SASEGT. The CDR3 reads CASSEFGKYGYTF. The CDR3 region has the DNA TGTGCCAGCAGTGAATTTGGCAAGTATGGCTACACCTTC.

This chain's CDR3 is CASRGGIEQYF. The CDR3 DNA follows: TGTGCCAGCCGGGGGGGGATCGAGCAGTACTTC. The V and J genes are TRBV7-2 and TRBJ2-7; 8 nucleotides align to TRBD2. J gave up 6 bases and V 8 bases, and 3 bases lay outside the gene matches. The CDR3 is made up of 11 amino acids. Germline CDR1 is SGHTA and CDR2 is FQGNSA.

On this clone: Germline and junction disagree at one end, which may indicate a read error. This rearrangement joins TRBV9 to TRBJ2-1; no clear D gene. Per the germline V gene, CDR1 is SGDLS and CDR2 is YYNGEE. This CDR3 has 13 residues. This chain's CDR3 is CASGVSSYNEQFF. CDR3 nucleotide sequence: TGTGCCAGCGGCGTGTCCTCCTACAATGAGCAGTTCTTC.

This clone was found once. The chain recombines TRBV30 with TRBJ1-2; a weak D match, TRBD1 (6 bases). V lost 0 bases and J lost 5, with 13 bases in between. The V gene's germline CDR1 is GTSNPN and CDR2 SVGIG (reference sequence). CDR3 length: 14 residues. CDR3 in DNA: TGTGCCTGGAGTGTACTAGGCGGACAGTATGGCTACACCTTC. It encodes CAWSVLGGQYGYTF.

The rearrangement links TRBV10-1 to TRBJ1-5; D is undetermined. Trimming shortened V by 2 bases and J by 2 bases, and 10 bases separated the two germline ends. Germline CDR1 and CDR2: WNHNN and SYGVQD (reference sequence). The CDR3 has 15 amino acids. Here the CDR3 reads CASSEGRVGNQPQHF. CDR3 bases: TGCGCCAGCAGTGAGGGGAGGGTAGGCAATCAGCCCCAGCATTTT.

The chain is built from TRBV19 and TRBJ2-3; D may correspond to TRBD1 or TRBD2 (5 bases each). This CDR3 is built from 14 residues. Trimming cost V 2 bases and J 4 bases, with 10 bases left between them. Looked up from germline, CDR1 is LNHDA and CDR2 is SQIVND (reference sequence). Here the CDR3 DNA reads TGTGCCAGTAGTATACGGGGCTTGGCAGATACGCAGTATTTT. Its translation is CASSIRGLADTQYF. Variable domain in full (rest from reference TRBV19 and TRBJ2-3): DGGITQSPKYLFRKEGQNVTLSCEQNLNHDAMYWYRQDPGQGLRLIYYSQIVNDFQKGDIAEGYSVSREKKESFPLTVTSAQKNPTAFYLCASSIRGLADTQYFGPGTRLTVL.

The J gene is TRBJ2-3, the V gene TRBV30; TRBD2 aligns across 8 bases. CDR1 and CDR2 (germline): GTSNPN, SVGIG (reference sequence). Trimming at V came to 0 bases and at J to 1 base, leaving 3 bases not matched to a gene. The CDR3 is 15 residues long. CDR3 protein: CAWSVSAGGTDTQYF. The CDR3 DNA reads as TGTGCCTGGAGTGTATCAGCGGGGGGCACAGATACGCAGTATTTT.

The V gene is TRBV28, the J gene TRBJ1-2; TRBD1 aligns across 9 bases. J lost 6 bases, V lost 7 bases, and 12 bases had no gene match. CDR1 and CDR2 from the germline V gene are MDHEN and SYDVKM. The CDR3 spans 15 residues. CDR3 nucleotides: TGTGCCAGCACTACCATCTGGACAGGGGAGGATGGCTACACCTTC. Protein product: CASTTIWTGEDGYTF.

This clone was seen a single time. CDR3 amino acids: CASSPEGGRADTQYF. CDR3 DNA sequence: TGTGCCAGCAGCCCGGAGGGCGGGAGGGCAGATACGCAGTATTTT. The chain joins TRBV5-6 to TRBJ2-3; 9 bases agree with TRBD2. The CDR3 runs 15 residues. The germline gives CDR1 SGHDT, CDR2 YYEEEE. V was clipped by 4 bases and J by 4 bases; unmatched bases: 7.

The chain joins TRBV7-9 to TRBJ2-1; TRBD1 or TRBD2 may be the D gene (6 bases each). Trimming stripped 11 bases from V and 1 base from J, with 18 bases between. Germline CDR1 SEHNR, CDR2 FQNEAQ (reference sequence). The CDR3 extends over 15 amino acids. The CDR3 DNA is TGTGCCTACGGGGGCAGGGAACATTCCTACAATGAGCAGTTCTTC. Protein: CAYGGREHSYNEQFF.

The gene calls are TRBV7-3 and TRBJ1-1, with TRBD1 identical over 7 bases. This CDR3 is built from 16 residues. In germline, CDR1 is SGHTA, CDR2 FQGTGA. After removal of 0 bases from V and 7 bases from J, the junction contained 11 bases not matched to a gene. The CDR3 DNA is TGTGCCAGCAGCTTAACGGGACAGAGCTCAAACCTTGAAGCTTTCTTT. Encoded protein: CASSLTGQSSNLEAFF.

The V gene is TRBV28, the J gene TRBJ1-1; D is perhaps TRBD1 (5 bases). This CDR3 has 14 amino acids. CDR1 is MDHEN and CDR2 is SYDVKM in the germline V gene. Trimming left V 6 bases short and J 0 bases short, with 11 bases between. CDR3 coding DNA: TGTGCCAGCAGCCCCCGGGGGGTGAACACTGAAGCTTTCTTT. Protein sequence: CASSPRGVNTEAFF.

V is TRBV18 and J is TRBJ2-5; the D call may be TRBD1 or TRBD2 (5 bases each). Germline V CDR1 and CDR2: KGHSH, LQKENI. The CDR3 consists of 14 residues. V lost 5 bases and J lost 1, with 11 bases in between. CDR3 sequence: CASSRTGTQETQYF. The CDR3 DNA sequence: TGTGCCAGCTCAAGGACGGGGACCCAAGAGACCCAGTACTTC.

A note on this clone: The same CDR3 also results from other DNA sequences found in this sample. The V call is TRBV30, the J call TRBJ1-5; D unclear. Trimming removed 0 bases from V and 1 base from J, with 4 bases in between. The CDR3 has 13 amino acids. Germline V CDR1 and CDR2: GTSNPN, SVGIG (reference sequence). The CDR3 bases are TGTGCCTGGAGTGTCGGGAGCAATCAGCCCCAGCATTTT. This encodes CAWSVGSNQPQHF.

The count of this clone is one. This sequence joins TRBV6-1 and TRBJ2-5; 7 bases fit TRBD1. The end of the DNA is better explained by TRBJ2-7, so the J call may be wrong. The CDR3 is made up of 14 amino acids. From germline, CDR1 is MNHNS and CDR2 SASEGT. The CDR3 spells CASRVDRVSYEQYF. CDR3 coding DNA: TGTGCCAGCAGGGTCGACAGGGTCTCCTACGAGCAGTACTTC.

CDR3 sequence: CASRTQAHEQYF. The CDR3 DNA follows: TGTGCCAGCAGGACACAGGCCCACGAGCAGTACTTC. This chain joins TRBV6-1 and TRBJ2-7; possible D gene TRBD1, 5 bases. V was cut by 6 bases and J by 5 bases, with 11 bases left in between. The CDR3 loop spans 12 amino acids. Per germline, CDR1 MNHNS and CDR2 SASEGT.

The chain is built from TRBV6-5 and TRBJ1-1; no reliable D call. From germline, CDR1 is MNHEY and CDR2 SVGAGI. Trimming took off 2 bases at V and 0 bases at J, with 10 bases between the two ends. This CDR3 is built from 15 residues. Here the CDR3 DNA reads TGTGCCAGCAGTTACAGCCAGCACATGAACACTGAAGCTTTCTTT. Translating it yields CASSYSQHMNTEAFF.

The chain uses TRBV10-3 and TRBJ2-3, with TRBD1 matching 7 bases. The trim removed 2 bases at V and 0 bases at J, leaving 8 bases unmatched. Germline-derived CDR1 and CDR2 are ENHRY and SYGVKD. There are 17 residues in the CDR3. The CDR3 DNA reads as TGTGCCATCAGTGAGCCAAGGGACAGTCTGAGCACAGATACGCAGTATTTT. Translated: CAISEPRDSLSTDTQYF.

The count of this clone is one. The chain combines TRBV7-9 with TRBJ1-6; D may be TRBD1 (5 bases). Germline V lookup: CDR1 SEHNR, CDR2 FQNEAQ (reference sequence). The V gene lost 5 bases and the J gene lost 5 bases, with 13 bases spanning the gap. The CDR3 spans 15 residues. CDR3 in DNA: TGTGCCAGCAGCGTAGGACAAGGGGATAATTCACCCCTCCACTTT. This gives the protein CASSVGQGDNSPLHF.

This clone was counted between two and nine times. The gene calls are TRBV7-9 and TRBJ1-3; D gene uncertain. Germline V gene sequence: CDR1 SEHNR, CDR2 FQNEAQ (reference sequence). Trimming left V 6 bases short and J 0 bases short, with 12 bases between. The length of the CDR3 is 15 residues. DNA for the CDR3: TGTGCCAGCAGGGATTTAAGGAGCTCTGGAAACACCATATATTTT. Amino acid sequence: CASRDLRSSGNTIYF.

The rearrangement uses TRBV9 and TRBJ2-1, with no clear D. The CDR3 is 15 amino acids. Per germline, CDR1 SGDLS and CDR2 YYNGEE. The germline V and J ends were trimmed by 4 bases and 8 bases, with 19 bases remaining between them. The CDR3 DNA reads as TGTGCCAGCAGCTTAAGACCGACGGCGGAATATGAGCAGTTCTTC. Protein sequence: CASSLRPTAEYEQFF.

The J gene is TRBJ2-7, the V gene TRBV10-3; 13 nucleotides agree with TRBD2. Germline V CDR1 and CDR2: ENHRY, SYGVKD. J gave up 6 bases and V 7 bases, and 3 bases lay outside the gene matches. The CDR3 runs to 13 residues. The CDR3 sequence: CAITGTSGTEQYF. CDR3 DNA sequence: TGTGCCATCACCGGGACTAGCGGGACCGAGCAGTACTTC.